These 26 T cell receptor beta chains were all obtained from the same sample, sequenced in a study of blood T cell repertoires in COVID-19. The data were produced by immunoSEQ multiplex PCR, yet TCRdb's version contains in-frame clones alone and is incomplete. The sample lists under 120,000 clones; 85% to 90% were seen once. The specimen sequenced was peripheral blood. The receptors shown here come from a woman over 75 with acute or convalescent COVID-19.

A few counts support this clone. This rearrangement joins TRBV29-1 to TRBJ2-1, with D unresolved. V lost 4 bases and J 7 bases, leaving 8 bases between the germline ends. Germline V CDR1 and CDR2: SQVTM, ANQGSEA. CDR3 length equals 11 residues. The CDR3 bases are TGCAGCGTTGTAGCACTAAATGAGCAGTTCTTC. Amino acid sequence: CSVVALNEQFF.

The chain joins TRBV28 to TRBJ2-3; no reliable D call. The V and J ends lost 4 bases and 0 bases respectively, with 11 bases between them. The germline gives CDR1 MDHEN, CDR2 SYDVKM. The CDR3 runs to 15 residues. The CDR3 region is CASSWPVGSTDTQYF. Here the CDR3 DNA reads TGTGCCAGCAGTTGGCCCGTTGGCAGCACAGATACGCAGTATTTT.

CDR3 coding DNA: TGTGCCAGCAGTTTATTTGATTCGTGGGAGGGCAAATATAGCAATCAGCCCCAGCATTTT. Translating it yields CASSLFDSWEGKYSNQPQHF. The chain is built from TRBV28 and TRBJ1-5; unclear D gene. The CDR3 extends over 20 amino acids. Between the trimmed V and J ends, which lost 1 base and 0 bases, there was a span of 22 bases. CDR1 MDHEN and CDR2 SYDVKM come from the germline V gene.

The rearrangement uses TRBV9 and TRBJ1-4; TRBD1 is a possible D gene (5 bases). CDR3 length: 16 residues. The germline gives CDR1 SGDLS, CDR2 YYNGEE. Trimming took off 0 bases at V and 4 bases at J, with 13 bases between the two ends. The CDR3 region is CASSVGAGLGNEKLFF. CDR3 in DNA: TGTGCCAGCAGCGTAGGGGCGGGACTGGGTAATGAAAAACTGTTTTTT.

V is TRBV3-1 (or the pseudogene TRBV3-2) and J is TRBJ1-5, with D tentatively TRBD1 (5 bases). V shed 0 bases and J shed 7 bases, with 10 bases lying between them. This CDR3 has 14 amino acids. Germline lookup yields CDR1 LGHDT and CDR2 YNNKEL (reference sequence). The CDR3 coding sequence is TGTGCCAGCAGCCAAGAGGCAGGGCGCCAGCCCCAGCATTTT. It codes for CASSQEAGRQPQHF.

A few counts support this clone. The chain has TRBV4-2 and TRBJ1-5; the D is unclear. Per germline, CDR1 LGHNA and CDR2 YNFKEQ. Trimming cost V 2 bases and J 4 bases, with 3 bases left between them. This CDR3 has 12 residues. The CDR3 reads CASSQPNQPQHF. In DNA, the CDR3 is TGTGCCAGCAGCCAACCTAATCAGCCCCAGCATTTT.

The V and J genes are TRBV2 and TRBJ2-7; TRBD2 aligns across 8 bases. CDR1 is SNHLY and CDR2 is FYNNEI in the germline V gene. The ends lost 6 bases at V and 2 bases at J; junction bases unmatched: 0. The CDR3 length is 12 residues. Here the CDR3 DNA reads TGTGCCAGCAGGCGGGAGGCCTACGAGCAGTACTTC. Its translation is CASRREAYEQYF.

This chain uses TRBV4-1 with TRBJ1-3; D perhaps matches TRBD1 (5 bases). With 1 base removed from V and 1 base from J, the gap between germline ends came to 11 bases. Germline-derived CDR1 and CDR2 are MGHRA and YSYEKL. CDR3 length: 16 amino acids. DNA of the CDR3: TGCGCCAGCAGCCAAGTTACAGGACCTTCTGGAAACACCATATATTTT. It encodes CASSQVTGPSGNTIYF.

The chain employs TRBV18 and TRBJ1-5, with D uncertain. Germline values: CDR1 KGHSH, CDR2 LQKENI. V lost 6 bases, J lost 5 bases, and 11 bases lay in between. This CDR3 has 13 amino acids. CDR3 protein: CASSQDSYQPQHF. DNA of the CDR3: TGTGCCAGCTCCCAAGACTCCTATCAGCCCCAGCATTTT. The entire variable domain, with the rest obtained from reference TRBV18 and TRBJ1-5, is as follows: NAGVMQNPRHLVRRRGQEARLRCSPMKGHSHVYWYRQLPEEGLKFMVYLQKENIIDESGMPKERFSAEFPKEGPSILRIQQVVRGDSAAYFCASSQDSYQPQHFGDGTRLSIL.

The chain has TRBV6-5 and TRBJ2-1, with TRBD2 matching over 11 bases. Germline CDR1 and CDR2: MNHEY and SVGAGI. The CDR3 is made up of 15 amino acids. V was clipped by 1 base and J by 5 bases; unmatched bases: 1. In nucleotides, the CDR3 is TGTGCCAGCAGTTACTTAGCGGGGGGGGACAATGAGCAGTTCTTC. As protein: CASSYLAGGDNEQFF.

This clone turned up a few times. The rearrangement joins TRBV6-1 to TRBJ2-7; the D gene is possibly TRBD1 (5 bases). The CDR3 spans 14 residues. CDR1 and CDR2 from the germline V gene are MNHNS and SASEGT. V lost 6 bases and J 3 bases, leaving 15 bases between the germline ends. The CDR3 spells CASSRQLQGYEQYF. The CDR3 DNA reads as TGTGCCAGCAGCCGTCAGCTTCAGGGCTACGAGCAGTACTTC.

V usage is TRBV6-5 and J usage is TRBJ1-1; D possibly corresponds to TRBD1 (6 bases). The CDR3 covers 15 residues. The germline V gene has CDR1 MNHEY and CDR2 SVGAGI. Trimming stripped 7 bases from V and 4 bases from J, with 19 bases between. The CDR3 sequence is CASKTIGGLGTEAFF. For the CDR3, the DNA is TGTGCCAGCAAAACCATAGGGGGTTTGGGCACTGAAGCTTTCTTT.

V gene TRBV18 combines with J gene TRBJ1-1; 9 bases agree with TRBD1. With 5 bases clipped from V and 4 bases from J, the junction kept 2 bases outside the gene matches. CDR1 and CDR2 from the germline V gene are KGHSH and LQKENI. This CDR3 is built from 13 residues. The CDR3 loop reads CASSGQGPTEAFF. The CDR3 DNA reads TGTGCCAGCTCAGGACAGGGGCCCACTGAAGCTTTCTTT.

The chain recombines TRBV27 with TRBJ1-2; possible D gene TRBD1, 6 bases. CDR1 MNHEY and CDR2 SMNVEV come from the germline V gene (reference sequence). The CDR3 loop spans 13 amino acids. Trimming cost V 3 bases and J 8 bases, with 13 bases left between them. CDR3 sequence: CASSLTNREGYTF. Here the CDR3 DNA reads TGTGCCAGCAGTTTGACAAACAGGGAGGGCTACACCTTC.

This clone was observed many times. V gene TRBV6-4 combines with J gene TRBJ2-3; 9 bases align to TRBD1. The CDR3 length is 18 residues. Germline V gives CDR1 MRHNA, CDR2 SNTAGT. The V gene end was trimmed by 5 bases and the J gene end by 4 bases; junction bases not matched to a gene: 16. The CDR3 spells CASSLGQGKNEFADTQYF. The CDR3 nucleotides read TGTGCCAGCAGTTTGGGACAGGGTAAAAACGAGTTTGCAGATACGCAGTATTTT.

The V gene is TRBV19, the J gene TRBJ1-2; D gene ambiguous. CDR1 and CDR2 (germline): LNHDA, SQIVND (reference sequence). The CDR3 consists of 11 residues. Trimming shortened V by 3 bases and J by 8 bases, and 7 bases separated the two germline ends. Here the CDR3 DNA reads TGTGCCAGTAGTATTTCGGTCGGCTACACCTTC. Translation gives CASSISVGYTF.

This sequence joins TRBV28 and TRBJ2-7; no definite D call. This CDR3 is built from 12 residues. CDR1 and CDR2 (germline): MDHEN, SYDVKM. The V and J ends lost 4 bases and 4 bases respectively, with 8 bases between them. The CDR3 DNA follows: TGTGCCAGCAGTTCGAGATTGTACGAGCAGTACTTC. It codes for CASSSRLYEQYF.

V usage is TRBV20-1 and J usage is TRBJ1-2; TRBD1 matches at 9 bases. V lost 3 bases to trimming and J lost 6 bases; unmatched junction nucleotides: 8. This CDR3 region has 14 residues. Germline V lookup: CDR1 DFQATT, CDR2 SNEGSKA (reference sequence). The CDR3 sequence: CSASTGTGSNGYTF. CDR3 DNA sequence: TGCAGTGCTAGTACCGGGACAGGGAGTAATGGCTACACCTTC.

This CDR3 reads CAWSVLAIETQYF. The CDR3 bases are TGTGCCTGGAGTGTACTCGCGATTGAGACCCAGTACTTC. The chain links TRBV30 to TRBJ2-5, with D unclear. Looked up from germline, CDR1 is GTSNPN and CDR2 is SVGIG (reference sequence). V lost 0 bases and J 5 bases, leaving 10 bases between the germline ends. The CDR3 is 13 residues long.

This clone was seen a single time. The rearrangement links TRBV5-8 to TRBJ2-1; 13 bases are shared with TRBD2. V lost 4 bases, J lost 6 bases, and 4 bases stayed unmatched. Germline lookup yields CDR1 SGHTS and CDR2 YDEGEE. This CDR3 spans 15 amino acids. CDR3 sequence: CASSPGTSGANEQFF. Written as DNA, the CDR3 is TGTGCCAGCAGCCCCGGGACTAGCGGGGCCAATGAGCAGTTCTTC.

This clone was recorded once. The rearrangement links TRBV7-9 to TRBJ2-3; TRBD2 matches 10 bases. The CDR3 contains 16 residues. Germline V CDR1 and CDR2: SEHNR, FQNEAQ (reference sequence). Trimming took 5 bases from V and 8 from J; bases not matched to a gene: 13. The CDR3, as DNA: TGTGCCAGCAGCCCAGGACTAGCGGATTATGGGGGTACGCAGTATTTT. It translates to CASSPGLADYGGTQYF.

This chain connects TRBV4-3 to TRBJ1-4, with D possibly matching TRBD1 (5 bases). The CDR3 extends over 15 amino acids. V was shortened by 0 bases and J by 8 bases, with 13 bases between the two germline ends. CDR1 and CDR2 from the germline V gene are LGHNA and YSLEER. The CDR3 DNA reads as TGCGCCAGCAGCCAAGACGGGACTCTACGAGAAAAACTGTTTTTT. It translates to CASSQDGTLREKLFF.

The CDR3 coding sequence is TGTGCCAGCAGCCGAAAGACAGGGGGCAGCGAAGGTGGCTACACCTTC. It codes for CASSRKTGGSEGGYTF. This sequence joins TRBV3-1 (or the pseudogene TRBV3-2) and TRBJ1-2; 10 bases map to TRBD1. The CDR3 has 16 residues. Germline CDR1 reads LGHDT; CDR2 reads YNNKEL (reference sequence). The ends lost 4 bases at V and 7 bases at J; junction bases unmatched: 12.

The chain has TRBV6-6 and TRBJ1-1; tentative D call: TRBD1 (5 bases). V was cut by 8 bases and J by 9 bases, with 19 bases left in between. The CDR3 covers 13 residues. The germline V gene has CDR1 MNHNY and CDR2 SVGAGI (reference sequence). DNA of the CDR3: TGTGCCAGCCGCACCTCTATGGAGGGGAAAGCTTTCTTT. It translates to CASRTSMEGKAFF.

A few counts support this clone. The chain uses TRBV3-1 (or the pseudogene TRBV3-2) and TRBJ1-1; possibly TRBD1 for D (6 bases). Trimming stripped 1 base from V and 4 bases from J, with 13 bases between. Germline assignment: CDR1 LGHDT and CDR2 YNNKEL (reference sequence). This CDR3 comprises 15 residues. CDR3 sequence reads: CASSQVTGRGTEAFF. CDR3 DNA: TGTGCCAGCAGCCAAGTCACAGGGAGGGGCACTGAAGCTTTCTTT.

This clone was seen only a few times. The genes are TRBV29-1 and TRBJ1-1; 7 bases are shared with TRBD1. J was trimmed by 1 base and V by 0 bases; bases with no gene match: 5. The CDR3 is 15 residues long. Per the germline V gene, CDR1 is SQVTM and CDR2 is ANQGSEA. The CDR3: CSVEDHPGGNTEAFF. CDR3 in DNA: TGCAGCGTTGAAGATCACCCAGGGGGGAACACTGAAGCTTTCTTT. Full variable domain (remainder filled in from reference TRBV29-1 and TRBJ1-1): SAVISQKPSRDICQRGTSLTIQCQVDSQVTMMFWYRQQPGQSLTLIATANQGSEATYESGFVIDKFPISRPNLTFSTLTVSNMSPEDSSIYLCSVEDHPGGNTEAFFGQGTRLTVV.